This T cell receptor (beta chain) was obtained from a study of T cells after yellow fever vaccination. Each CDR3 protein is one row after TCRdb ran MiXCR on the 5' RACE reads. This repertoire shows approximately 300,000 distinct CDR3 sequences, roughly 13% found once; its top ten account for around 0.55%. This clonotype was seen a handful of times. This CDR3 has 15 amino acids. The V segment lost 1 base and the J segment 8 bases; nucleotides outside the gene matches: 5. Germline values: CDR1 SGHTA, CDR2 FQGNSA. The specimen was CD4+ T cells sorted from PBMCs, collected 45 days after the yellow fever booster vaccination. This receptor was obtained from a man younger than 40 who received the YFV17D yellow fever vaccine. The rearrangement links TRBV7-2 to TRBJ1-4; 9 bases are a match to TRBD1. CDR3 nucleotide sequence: TGTGCCAGCAGCTTAGAGCCCGGGACAGGGGAAAAACTGTTTTTT. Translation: CASSLEPGTGEKLFF. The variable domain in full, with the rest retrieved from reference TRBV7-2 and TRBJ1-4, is GAGVSQSPSNKVTEKGKDVELRCDPISGHTALYWYRQSLGQGLEFLIYFQGNSAPDKSGLPSDRFSAERTGGSVSTLTIQRTQQEDSAVYLCASSLEPGTGEKLFFGSGTQLSVL.